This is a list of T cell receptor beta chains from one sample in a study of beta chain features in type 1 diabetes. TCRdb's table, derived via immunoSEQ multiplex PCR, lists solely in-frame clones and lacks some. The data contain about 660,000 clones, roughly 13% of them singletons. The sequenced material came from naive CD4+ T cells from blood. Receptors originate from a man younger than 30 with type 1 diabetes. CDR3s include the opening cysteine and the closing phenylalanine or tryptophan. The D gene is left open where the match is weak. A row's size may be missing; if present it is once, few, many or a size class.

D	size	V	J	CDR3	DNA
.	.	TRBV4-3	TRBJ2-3	CASSHLPTLSRTDTQYF	TGCGCCAGCAGCCACCTACCGACACTGTCCCGCACAGATACGCAGTATTTT
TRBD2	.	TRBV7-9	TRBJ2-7	CASSVGLAGSEQYF	TGTGCCAGCAGCGTCGGGCTAGCGGGAAGCGAGCAGTACTTC
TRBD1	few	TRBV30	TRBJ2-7	CAWSGHRTGNGRYEQYF	TGTGCCTGGAGTGGTCACAGGACAGGTAACGGCCGCTACGAGCAGTACTTC
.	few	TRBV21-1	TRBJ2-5	CASSKQETQYF	TGTGCCAGCAGCAAACAAGAGACCCAGTACTTC
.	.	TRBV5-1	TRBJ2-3	CASRIFTGSTDTQYF	TGCGCCAGCAGAATTTTTACAGGGAGCACAGATACGCAGTATTTT
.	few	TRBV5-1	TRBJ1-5	CASSTAGGENQPQHF	TGCGCCAGCAGCACCGCGGGGGGAGAGAATCAGCCCCAGCATTTT
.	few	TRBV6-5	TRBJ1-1	CASSYRQTNTEAFF	TGTGCCAGCAGTTACAGACAGACGAACACTGAAGCTTTCTTT
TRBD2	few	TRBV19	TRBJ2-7	CASSISSGASYEQYF	TGTGCCAGTAGTATATCTAGCGGAGCTTCCTACGAGCAGTACTTC
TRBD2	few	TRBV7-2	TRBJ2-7	CASRKTSGGEQYF	TGTGCCAGCAGAAAGACTAGCGGGGGTGAGCAGTACTTC
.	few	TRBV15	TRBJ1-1	CATSSLQGWDTEAFF	TGTGCCACCAGCAGCCTACAGGGATGGGACACTGAAGCTTTCTTT
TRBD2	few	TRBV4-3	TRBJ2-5	CASSRLGTSYETQYF	TGCGCCAGCAGCCGCCTCGGGACTAGCTATGAGACCCAGTACTTC
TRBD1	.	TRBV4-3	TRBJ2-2	CASSQERQGGTGELFF	TGCGCCAGCAGCCAAGAACGACAGGGTGGAACCGGGGAGCTGTTTTTT
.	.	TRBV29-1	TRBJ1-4	CSVAAGGNEKLFF	TGCAGCGTCGCCGCTGGGGGGAATGAAAAACTGTTTTTT
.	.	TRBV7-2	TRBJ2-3	CASSLGRTDTQYF	TGTGCCAGCAGCTTGGGACGCACAGATACGCAGTATTTT
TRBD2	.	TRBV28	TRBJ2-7	CASSTPGLAGAREEQYF	TGTGCCAGCAGTACCCCGGGACTAGCGGGAGCGCGTGAGGAGCAGTACTTC
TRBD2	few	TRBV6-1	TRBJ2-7	CASSETSGKEYF	TGTGCCAGCAGTGAGACTAGCGGGAAGGAGTACTTC
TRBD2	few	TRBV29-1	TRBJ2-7	CSVRAGGKSYEQYF	TGCAGCGTTCGTGCGGGAGGAAAAAGTTACGAGCAGTACTTC
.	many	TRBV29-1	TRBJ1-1	CSVEGRVSTEAFF	TGCAGCGTTGAAGGCAGGGTGTCGACTGAAGCTTTCTTT
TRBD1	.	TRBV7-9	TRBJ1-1	CASSLRQGWIF	TGTGCCAGCAGCTTAAGACAGGGTTGGATTTTT
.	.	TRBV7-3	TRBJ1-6	CASSLPGASPLHF	TGTGCCAGCAGCTTGCCGGGAGCCTCACCCCTCCACTTT
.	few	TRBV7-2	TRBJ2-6	CASRNSGANVLTF	TGTGCCAGCAGGAACTCTGGGGCCAACGTCCTGACTTTC
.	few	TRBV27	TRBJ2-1	CASRTRTGSYNEQFF	TGTGCCAGCAGGACTAGGACAGGCTCCTACAATGAGCAGTTCTTC
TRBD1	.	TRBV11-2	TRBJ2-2	CASRRQGLAGELFF	TGTGCCAGCAGGCGACAGGGTCTGGCCGGGGAGCTGTTTTTT
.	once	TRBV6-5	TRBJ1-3	CASSLGFSGNTIYF	TGTGCCAGCAGCCTTGGGTTTTCGGGAAACACCATATATTTT
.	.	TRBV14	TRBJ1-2	CASSPGDSYGYTF	TGTGCCAGCAGCCCAGGGGATAGCTATGGCTACACCTTC
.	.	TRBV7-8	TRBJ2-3	CASSFGGFDTQYF	TGTGCCAGCAGCTTTGGAGGGTTCGATACGCAGTATTTT
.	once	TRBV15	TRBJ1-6	CATSGRTASSYNSPLHF	TGTGCCACCAGCGGAAGGACAGCTAGCTCCTATAATTCACCCCTCCACTTT
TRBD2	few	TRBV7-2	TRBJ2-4	CASSLSLAGVIGKNIQYF	TGTGCCAGCAGCTTAAGCCTAGCGGGAGTTATTGGCAAAAACATTCAGTACTTC
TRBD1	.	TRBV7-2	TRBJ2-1	CASSLTTGKGNEQFF	TGTGCCAGCAGCTTAACGACAGGGAAAGGCAATGAGCAGTTCTTC
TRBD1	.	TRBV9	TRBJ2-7	CASSPRTGGDEQYF	TGTGCCAGCAGCCCCCGGACAGGGGGCGACGAGCAGTACTTC
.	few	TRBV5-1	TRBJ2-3	CASSTGTDTQYF	TGCGCCAGCAGCACGGGCACAGATACGCAGTATTTT
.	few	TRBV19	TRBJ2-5	CASSTQSSSETQYF	TGTGCCAGTAGTACCCAGAGTTCGTCGGAGACCCAGTACTTC
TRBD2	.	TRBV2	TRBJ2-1	CASSYGTSGNNEQFF	TGTGCCAGCAGCTACGGGACTAGCGGGAATAATGAGCAGTTCTTC
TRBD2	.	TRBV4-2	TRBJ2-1	CASSQERKLAGSYNEQFF	TGTGCCAGCAGCCAAGAAAGGAAACTAGCGGGATCCTACAATGAGCAGTTCTTC
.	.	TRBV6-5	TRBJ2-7	CASSRFTGTEYEQYF	TGTGCCAGCAGCCGCTTTACCGGGACGGAGTACGAGCAGTACTTC
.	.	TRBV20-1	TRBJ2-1	CSAGGYNEQFF	TGCAGTGCCGGGGGTTACAATGAGCAGTTCTTC
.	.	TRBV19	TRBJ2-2	CASVTGGVTGELFF	TGTGCCAGCGTGACTGGGGGAGTAACCGGGGAGCTGTTTTTT
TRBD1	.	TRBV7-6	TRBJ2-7	CASSFDRGEQYF	TGTGCCAGCAGCTTCGACAGGGGCGAGCAGTACTTC
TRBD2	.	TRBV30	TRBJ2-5	CAWSGAGGEETQYF	TGTGCCTGGAGTGGGGCGGGAGGAGAAGAGACCCAGTACTTC
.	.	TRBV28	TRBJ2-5	CASSQPPQETQYF	TGTGCCAGCAGCCAACCGCCACAAGAGACCCAGTACTTC
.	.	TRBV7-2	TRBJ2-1	CASRETDNEQFF	TGTGCCAGCAGAGAGACCGACAATGAGCAGTTCTTC
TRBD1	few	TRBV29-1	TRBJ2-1	CSVVSQGALNEQFF	TGCAGCGTTGTGAGTCAGGGGGCTTTGAATGAGCAGTTCTTC
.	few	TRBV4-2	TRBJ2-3	CASSQDGLISTDTQYF	TGTGCCAGCAGCCAAGATGGCCTAATAAGCACAGATACGCAGTATTTT
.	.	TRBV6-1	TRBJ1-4	CASSIQVEKLFF	TGTGCCAGCAGTATACAGGTCGAAAAACTGTTTTTT
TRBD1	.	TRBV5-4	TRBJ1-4	CASSLGGGQGGKLFF	TGTGCCAGCAGCTTGGGTGGGGGACAGGGAGGGAAACTGTTTTTT
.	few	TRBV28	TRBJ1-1	CASSLWGRGNTEAFF	TGTGCCAGCAGTTTATGGGGCAGGGGTAACACTGAAGCTTTCTTT
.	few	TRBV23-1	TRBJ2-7	CASSPTQGREQYF	TGCGCCAGCAGCCCCACACAGGGTCGGGAGCAGTACTTC
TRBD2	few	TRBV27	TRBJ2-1	CARRAATSEELGQFF	TGTGCCAGACGGGCAGCGACTAGCGAGGAGTTGGGGCAGTTCTTC
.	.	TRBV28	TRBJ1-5	CASSFLPALGFSEVNQPQHF	TGTGCCAGCAGTTTCCTCCCCGCCCTGGGTTTTTCAGAAGTTAATCAGCCCCAGCATTTT
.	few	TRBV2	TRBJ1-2	CASSERQARNGYTF	TGTGCCAGCAGTGAAAGACAGGCTCGGAATGGCTACACCTTC
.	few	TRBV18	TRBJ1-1	CASSPPTELNTEAFF	TGTGCCAGCTCACCACCGACAGAGTTGAACACTGAAGCTTTCTTT
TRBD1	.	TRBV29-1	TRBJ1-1	CSVIKTGHYWGTEAFF	TGCAGCGTGATTAAGACAGGGCACTATTGGGGCACTGAAGCTTTCTTT
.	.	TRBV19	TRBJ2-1	CASSGDRGASGGYNEQFF	TGTGCCAGTAGTGGGGACAGGGGAGCTAGCGGGGGCTACAATGAGCAGTTCTTC
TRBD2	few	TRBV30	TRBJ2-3	CAWSSLSGSRTDTQYF	TGTGCCTGGAGTTCCCTAAGCGGGAGCCGCACAGATACGCAGTATTTT
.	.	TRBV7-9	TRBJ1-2	CASSLLLRQVLNYGYTF	TGTGCCAGCAGCTTACTGTTGAGACAGGTTCTCAACTATGGCTACACCTTC
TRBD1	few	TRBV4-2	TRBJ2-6	CASSQDRAPGANVLTF	TGTGCCAGCAGCCAGGACAGGGCCCCTGGGGCCAACGTCCTGACTTTC
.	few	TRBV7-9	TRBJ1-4	CASRKGGALELFF	TGTGCCAGCAGAAAGGGGGGAGCGCTAGAACTGTTTTTT
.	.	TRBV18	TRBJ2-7	CASSPGQEQYF	TGTGCCAGCTCACCCGGACAGGAGCAGTACTTC